These T cell receptor beta chains were read from a single sample in a study of cytomegalovirus exposure and HLA in healthy donors. Using immunoSEQ multiplex PCR, the repertoire was profiled, and TCRdb retains in-frame clones only, with some absent. This table holds about 43,000 clones, roughly 80% found once. Sample: PBMCs. These receptors were obtained from a young man in good health and CMV-seronegative. Each CDR3 is given with its conserved first and last residue. A D gene is named only where the DNA matches it firmly. Only part of the rows carry a size: once, few, many, or a class if the clone is expanded.

size | J | D | V | DNA | CDR3
. | TRBJ2-3 | TRBD2 | TRBV5-4 | TGTGCCAGCAGCCAACCGGGACTAGGAACAGATACGCAGTATTTT | CASSQPGLGTDTQYF
. | TRBJ2-1 | . | TRBV7-2 | TGTGCCAGCAGCTTACACCCAAGCCCAGGCCGGTCCTACAATGAGCAGTTCTTC | CASSLHPSPGRSYNEQFF
. | TRBJ2-5 | . | TRBV7-2 | TGTGCCAGCAGCTTAGCGCTAAGGAGAGAGACCCAGTACTTC | CASSLALRRETQYF
. | TRBJ2-7 | . | TRBV11-2 | TGTGCCAGCAGGCAGGGGTTTAGTTCCTACGAGCAGTACTTC | CASRQGFSSYEQYF
. | TRBJ2-1 | TRBD1 | TRBV20-1 | TGCAGTGCTAGCACAGGGGTGGTGCAGTTCTTC | CSASTGVVQFF
. | TRBJ2-3 | . | TRBV7-2 | TGTGCCAGCACCGTGACTATTAGCACAGATACGCAGTATTTT | CASTVTISTDTQYF
. | TRBJ2-3 | . | TRBV30 | TGTGCCTGGAGCGGGATACACACAGATACGCAGTATTTT | CAWSGIHTDTQYF
. | TRBJ2-7 | . | TRBV5-1 | TGCGCCAGCAGCTTGGCTTTAGTGGGAGGGGGGAACGAGCAGTACTTC | CASSLALVGGGNEQYF
. | TRBJ2-3 | . | TRBV5-6 | TGTGCCAGCAGCTTGTACGTCGGGGGACGGTCGGGAGATACGCAGTATTTT | CASSLYVGGRSGDTQYF
. | TRBJ2-7 | TRBD1 | TRBV28 | TGTGCCAGCAGGTACGCCGGGACAGGGGTTTCTTCCTACGAGCAGTACTTC | CASRYAGTGVSSYEQYF
. | TRBJ1-2 | . | TRBV4-1 | TGCGCCAGCAGCCAAGATCGGGTCACGGTCTATGGCTACACCTTC | CASSQDRVTVYGYTF
. | TRBJ1-5 | . | TRBV7-8 | TGTGCCAGCAGCCTTGGACTGAACAATCAGCCCCAGCATTTT | CASSLGLNNQPQHF
few | TRBJ2-1 | TRBD2 | TRBV30 | TGTGCCTGGAAAAGCGGGAGTATAAGTTTAGGGTTGTGGAATGAGCAGTTCTTC | CAWKSGSISLGLWNEQFF
. | TRBJ2-1 | . | TRBV10-1 | TGCGCCAGCAGTGAGTACCAAGGCGGCGGCAATGAGCAGTTCTTC | CASSEYQGGGNEQFF
. | TRBJ2-7 | . | TRBV28 | TGTGCCAGCAGTCCTAACTACGAGCAGTACTTC | CASSPNYEQYF
. | TRBJ2-2 | . | TRBV7-9 | TGTGCCAGCAGCTCTCCAGGGAACACCGGGGAGCTGTTTTTT | CASSSPGNTGELFF
. | TRBJ2-4 | TRBD1 | TRBV10-1 | TGCGCCAGCAGTGCCTTACAGACAGGGGGCGCGGGCGCCAAAAACATTCAGTACTTC | CASSALQTGGAGAKNIQYF
few | TRBJ2-1 | . | TRBV28 | TGTGCCAGCAGATCTGCAGTATACAATGAGCAGTTCTTC | CASRSAVYNEQFF
. | TRBJ1-1 | . | TRBV29-1 | TGCAGCGTTGAAGTACAGGCGAATGAAGCTTTCTTT | CSVEVQANEAFF
. | TRBJ2-3 | TRBD2 | TRBV5-1 | TGCGCCAGCAGCCTAGGACTAGCGGGAGCAGCAGATACGCAGTATTTT | CASSLGLAGAADTQYF
. | TRBJ1-2 | . | TRBV6-5 | TGTGCCAGCAGTTCGATAGGCGGGGGCTACACCTTC | CASSSIGGGYTF
. | TRBJ2-5 | . | TRBV30 | TGTGCCTGGAGTGCCGCACTAGGAGAGACCCAGTACTTC | CAWSAALGETQYF
. | TRBJ2-2 | . | TRBV5-1 | TGCGCCAGCAGCTTTACTGGGAACACCGGGGAGCTGTTTTTT | CASSFTGNTGELFF
few | TRBJ1-2 | . | TRBV7-9 | TGTTCCAGCAGCTTAGGAAAAACAGGGAACTATGGCTACACCTTC | CSSSLGKTGNYGYTF
. | TRBJ2-5 | TRBD2 | TRBV5-6 | TGTGCCAGCAGCTTGGAGCGGGGCGAAGAGACCCAGTACTTC | CASSLERGEETQYF
. | TRBJ2-3 | TRBD1 | TRBV19 | TGTGCCACCCGGGACAGGGGCACAGATACGCAGTATTTT | CATRDRGTDTQYF
. | TRBJ1-5 | . | TRBV11-2 | TGTGCCAGCAGCTCGACACGGGGGGCAAATCAGCCCCAGCATTTT | CASSSTRGANQPQHF
. | TRBJ2-3 | TRBD2 | TRBV7-9 | TGTTCCAGCAGCTTAACTAGCGGGGCGGGATATACGCAGTATTTT | CSSSLTSGAGYTQYF
. | TRBJ2-1 | . | TRBV5-1 | TGCGCCAGCAGCTTGGCCTCAGCGGCGTCCTACAATGAGCAGTTCTTC | CASSLASAASYNEQFF
. | TRBJ2-2 | . | TRBV4-1 | TGCGCCAGCAGCCAAGCGATTCGGACAGATAACACCGGGGAGCTGTTTTTT | CASSQAIRTDNTGELFF
. | TRBJ2-1 | TRBD2 | TRBV9 | TGTGCCAGCAGCGTAGGACTAGCGGATCCTAATGAGCAGTTCTTC | CASSVGLADPNEQFF
. | TRBJ1-1 | . | TRBV11-2 | TGTGCCAGCAGCCGACAGAACACTGAAGCTTTCTTT | CASSRQNTEAFF
. | TRBJ2-2 | . | TRBV2 | TGTGCCAGCATGGAGGGCAGGGGGACCGGGGAGCTGTTTTTT | CASMEGRGTGELFF
. | TRBJ1-4 | . | TRBV5-4 | TGTGCCAGCAGCCGGGGACACGACTTTAATGAAAAACTGTTTTTT | CASSRGHDFNEKLFF
. | TRBJ1-4 | TRBD1 | TRBV5-1 | TGCGCCAGCAGCCCGGGACAGGGCGGTGAAAAACTGTTTTTT | CASSPGQGGEKLFF
. | TRBJ2-5 | TRBD1 | TRBV2 | TGTGCCAGCAGTGAAGGTTCAGGGGGCGCGAGGGAGACCCAGTACTTC | CASSEGSGGARETQYF
. | TRBJ1-1 | . | TRBV18 | TGTGCCAGCTCACCAAATTCCGTGCTGGCAGACACTGAAGCTTTCTTT | CASSPNSVLADTEAFF
. | TRBJ2-3 | TRBD2 | TRBV5-4 | TGTGCCAGCAGCTTGGCTTTGCCAGCGGGGGATACGCAGTATTTT | CASSLALPAGDTQYF
. | TRBJ2-3 | TRBD2 | TRBV2 | TGTGCCAGCAGTGAGCTAGCGGGAGGATTGGGAGATACGCAGTATTTT | CASSELAGGLGDTQYF
. | TRBJ1-6 | . | TRBV6-6 | TGTGCCAGCAGGGCGGGTCCCGCAAATTCACCCCTCCACTTT | CASRAGPANSPLHF
. | TRBJ2-1 | TRBD2 | TRBV7-6 | TGTGCCAGCAGCAGGACTAGGCAGTCCTACAATGAGCAGTTCTTC | CASSRTRQSYNEQFF
few | TRBJ2-1 | TRBD2 | TRBV18 | TGTGCCAGCTCACCACGGACTAGCGGGACGAATGAGCAGTTCTTC | CASSPRTSGTNEQFF
. | TRBJ2-5 | TRBD1 | TRBV7-2 | TGTGCCAGCAGCTTATTCCAGGGGGCGGGCGAGACCCAGTACTTC | CASSLFQGAGETQYF